This TCR beta chain came from a study of T cell responses to AZD1222 COVID-19 vaccine. Here immunoSEQ multiplex PCR was the method, and the copy in TCRdb shows in-frame clones only, minus some. The data hold some 150,000 clones, with 75% to 90% observed a single time. Germline V CDR1 and CDR2: ENHRY, SYGVKD. The germline V and J ends were trimmed by 7 bases and 9 bases, with 16 bases remaining between them. CDR3 length: 13 amino acids. The rearrangement uses TRBV10-3 and TRBJ2-1; perhaps TRBD1 as D (7 bases). The specimen comprised peripheral blood, sampled 28 days after the second AZD1222 dose. The TCR comes from an adult who received the AZD1222 COVID-19 vaccine. CDR3 sequence (DNA): TGTGCCATCACCACACTTCAGGGGGGTGAGCAGTTCTTC. Translation gives CAITTLQGGEQFF.